Included here is one T cell receptor (beta chain) sequence, with context. This sample was taken from a study of blood T cell repertoires in COVID-19. Study-wide context: Sites across the United States, Italy and Spain contributed samples from acute and convalescent COVID-19. PBMCs, B-cell-depleted T cells, or T cells were the source of the cDNA or gDNA that made up the material.

In the original analysis: Estimated nucleated cell counts came from reference gene primer amplification. This table comes from immunoSEQ multiplex PCR, and its TCRdb copy is limited to in-frame clones, with some not included. V, J and clone size reflect that table, while D and trimming were determined from the DNA. The table has tens of thousands of clones, roughly 88% seen once. Trimming shortened V by 0 bases and J by 8 bases, and 6 bases separated the two germline ends. The CDR3 has 12 amino acids. Germline CDR1 reads SGDLS; CDR2 reads YYNGEE. The specimen was peripheral blood. The source of this sequence is a middle-aged man with active COVID-19. The rearrangement links TRBV9 to TRBJ2-1; D may be TRBD1 (5 bases). The CDR3 reads CASSVEGYEQFF. In DNA, the CDR3 is TGTGCCAGCAGCGTAGAGGGGTATGAGCAGTTCTTC.